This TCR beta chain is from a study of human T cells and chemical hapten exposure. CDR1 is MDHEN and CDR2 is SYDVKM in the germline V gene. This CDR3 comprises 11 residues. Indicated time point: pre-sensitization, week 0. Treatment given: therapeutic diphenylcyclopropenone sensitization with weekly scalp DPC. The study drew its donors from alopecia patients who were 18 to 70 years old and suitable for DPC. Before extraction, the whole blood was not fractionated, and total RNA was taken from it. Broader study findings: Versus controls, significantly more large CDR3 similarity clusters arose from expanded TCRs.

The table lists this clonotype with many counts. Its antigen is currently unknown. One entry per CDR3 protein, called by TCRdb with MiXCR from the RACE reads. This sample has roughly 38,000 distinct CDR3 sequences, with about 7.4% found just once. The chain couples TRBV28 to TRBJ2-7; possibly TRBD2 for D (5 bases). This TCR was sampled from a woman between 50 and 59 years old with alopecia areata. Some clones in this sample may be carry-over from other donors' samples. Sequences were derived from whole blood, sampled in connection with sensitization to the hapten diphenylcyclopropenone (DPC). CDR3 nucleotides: TGTGGGTCGGGATCTTCCTACGAGCAGTACTTC. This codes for CGSGSSYEQYF.